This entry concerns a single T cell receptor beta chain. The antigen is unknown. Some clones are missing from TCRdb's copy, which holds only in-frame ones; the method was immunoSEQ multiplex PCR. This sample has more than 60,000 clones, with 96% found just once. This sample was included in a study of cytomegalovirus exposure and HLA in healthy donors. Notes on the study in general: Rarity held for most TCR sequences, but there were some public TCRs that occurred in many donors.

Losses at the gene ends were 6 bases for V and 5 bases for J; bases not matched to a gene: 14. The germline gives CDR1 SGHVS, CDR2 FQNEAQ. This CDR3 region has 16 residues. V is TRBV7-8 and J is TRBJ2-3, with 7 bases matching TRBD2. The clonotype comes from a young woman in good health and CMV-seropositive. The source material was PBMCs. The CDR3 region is CASRRSSGSRRDTQYF. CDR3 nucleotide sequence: TGTGCCAGCAGACGGTCTAGCGGATCCCGGAGAGATACGCAGTATTTT.